This T cell receptor beta chain is from a study of graft-versus-host responses after intestinal transplantation. Study in general: Multivisceral, liver-intestinal, or isolated intestinal grafts were transplanted into recipients. Study outcomes and limitations: GvH clones were identified in recipient marrow, with some first appearing in ileum or blood. Researchers found peak circulating GvH clone levels linked to early post-transplant HvG declines.

The protocol was immunoSEQ multiplex PCR, while the TCRdb copy is restricted to in-frame clones and leaves out a portion. The sample holds roughly 75,000 clones, 75% to 95% seen once. On this clone: The antigen is not known.

This receptor was obtained from a human donor who received an intestinal transplant. The sequenced sample was unstimulated CD4+ T cells sorted from spleen or lymph node cells, obtained before intestinal transplant.

The CDR3 sequence is CASSVSLGALEQYF. As DNA, the CDR3 is TGTGCCAGCAGTGTCTCCTTGGGGGCGCTTGAGCAGTACTTC. The chain joins TRBV6-6 to TRBJ2-7; D is perhaps TRBD1 (6 bases). Trimming stripped 5 bases from V and 7 bases from J, with 18 bases between. The CDR3 has 14 amino acids. Germline V gene data show CDR1 as MNHNY and CDR2 as SVGAGI (reference sequence).